These 27 T cell receptor beta chains were sequenced from one sample in a study of T cells in Graves' hyperthyroidism and ophthalmopathy (dated by TCRdb to the late 2010s). Library generation was performed with multiplex PCR. Sequencer: Illumina HiSeq 2000. TCR beta CDR3 regions were amplified from RNA transcripts. The TCR CDR3 was subjected to a first round of RT-PCR using the HTBI primer set and the Qiagen OneStep RT-PCR kit. TCRdb handled the public reads itself, with Q25 trimming in fastp and clone calling in MiXCR, and kept productive beta chains. When rows share a CDR3 protein, they turn into one entry using the most common DNA and genes. This sample gives 490,000 or so distinct CDR3 sequences in total; 15% to 20% of them show up just once. The top ten constitute 25% to 35% of the sample. Sequencing used blood. The receptor set was obtained from a woman aged 25 to 39 with Graves' ophthalmopathy.

To note about this clonotype: This may stem from a read error, because a much larger clone lies one nucleotide away. The V gene is TRBV7-8, the J gene TRBJ2-7; 9 bases are a match to TRBD2. The J call is doubtful: the DNA matches TRBJ2-1 better. Germline lookup yields CDR1 SGHVS and CDR2 FQNEAQ. This CDR3 has 15 residues. The chain's CDR3 is CASSLVGLATNEQFF. As DNA, the CDR3 is TGTGCCAGCAGCTTAGTAGGACTAGCGACTAACGAGCAGTTCTTC.

This clonotype was recorded many times. This rearrangement joins TRBV18 to TRBJ2-1; D perhaps matches TRBD2 (5 bases). Trimming took 3 bases from V and 12 from J, leaving 24 bases between them. The CDR3 covers 16 residues. Germline V lookup: CDR1 KGHSH, CDR2 LQKENI. The CDR3 here is CASSPSEAAKQGRQFF. The DNA for the CDR3 is TGTGCCAGCTCACCCAGCGAAGCGGCGAAGCAAGGTCGGCAGTTCTTC.

This clonotype was seen more than once but under ten times. The chain carries TRBV12-3 or TRBV12-4 and TRBJ2-1; D perhaps matches TRBD2 (6 bases). Trimming took off 2 bases at V and 6 bases at J, with 20 bases between the two ends. This CDR3 region has 17 residues. The DNA for the CDR3 is TGTGCCAGCAGTTTAACGGTTACCGGGAGATATCGCAATGAGCAGTTCTTC. This gives the protein CASSLTVTGRYRNEQFF.

Ten or more counts support this clonotype. This chain uses TRBV28 with TRBJ2-2; unclear D gene. V was clipped by 3 bases and J by 6 bases, with 8 bases between them. The CDR3 consists of 13 residues. CDR1 and CDR2 from the germline V gene are MDHEN and SYDVKM. CDR3 amino acids: CASSLIGPGELFF. Written as DNA, the CDR3 is TGTGCCAGCAGTTTGATAGGGCCCGGGGAGCTGTTTTTT.

This chain connects TRBV20-1 to TRBJ2-3; 9 bases are a match to TRBD1. Trimming took 5 bases from V and 7 from J; bases not matched to a gene: 10. This CDR3 spans 14 amino acids. Germline V lookup: CDR1 DFQATT, CDR2 SNEGSKA (reference sequence). The CDR3 here is CSAARTGVLNTQYF. The CDR3 DNA sequence: TGCAGTGCTGCCCGGACAGGGGTATTAAATACGCAGTATTTT.

This clonotype was counted many times. This chain connects TRBV5-1 to TRBJ2-4, with D uncertain. Germline loops: CDR1 SGHRS, CDR2 YFSETQ. V lost 0 bases and J lost 1, with 5 bases in between. CDR3 length: 14 amino acids. CDR3 loop: CASSLELAKNIQYF. The CDR3 DNA follows: TGCGCCAGCAGCTTGGAGTTGGCCAAAAACATTCAGTACTTC.

The V and J genes are TRBV14 and TRBJ2-7; the D is unclear. This CDR3 spans 15 amino acids. V lost 0 bases, J lost 5 bases, and 14 bases lay in between. CDR1 and CDR2 from the germline V gene are SGHDN and FVKESK. The DNA of the CDR3 is TGTGCCAGCAGCCAAGACCGGCGGTTTCTCGACGAGCAGTACTTC. This gives the protein CASSQDRRFLDEQYF.

This clonotype was detected many times. This chain joins TRBV7-2 and TRBJ1-3, with a tentative D call TRBD1 (5 bases). Looked up from germline, CDR1 is SGHTA and CDR2 is FQGNSA. This CDR3 comprises 15 residues. V was cut by 1 base and J by 2 bases, with 9 bases left in between. The CDR3 is CASSLVPGTGNTIYF. CDR3 DNA sequence: TGTGCCAGCAGCTTAGTACCAGGGACTGGAAACACCATATATTTT.

Ten or more counts support this clonotype. V gene TRBV3-1 combines with J gene TRBJ2-5; weak D call: TRBD1 (5 bases). CDR3 length equals 15 residues. Between the trimmed V and J ends, which lost 1 base and 5 bases, there was a span of 14 bases. Per germline, CDR1 LGHDT and CDR2 YNNKEL (reference sequence). CDR3 sequence: CASSQVQGLGETQYF. In nucleotides, the CDR3 is TGTGCCAGCAGCCAAGTCCAGGGTTTGGGGGAGACCCAGTACTTC.

The sample holds many counts of this clonotype. The chain couples TRBV5-1 to TRBJ1-5, with D possibly TRBD1 on 5 matching bases. Germline V gene lookup returns CDR1 SGHRS and CDR2 YFSETQ. This CDR3 has 15 residues. Trimming took 0 bases from V and 6 from J, leaving 13 bases between them. The CDR3 DNA reads as TGCGCCAGCAGCTTGGCCCCTCGGGGGACTCAGCCCCAGCATTTT. It encodes CASSLAPRGTQPQHF. The full variable domain, rest sourced from reference TRBV5-1 and TRBJ1-5, is KAGVTQTPRYLIKTRGQQVTLSCSPISGHRSVSWYQQTPGQGLQFLFEYFSETQRNKGNFPGRFSGRQFSNSRSEMNVSTLELGDSALYLCASSLAPRGTQPQHFGDGTRLSIL.

This clonotype showed up just a few times. The chain couples TRBV19 to TRBJ1-1; the match to TRBD1 covers 7 bases. The CDR3 sequence is 15 residues long. Unmatched junction bases numbered 5, after V lost 3 bases and J lost 1 base. The germline gives CDR1 LNHDA, CDR2 SQIVND (reference sequence). CDR3 loop: CASSIQGVTNTEAFF. The CDR3 nucleotides are TGTGCCAGTAGTATCCAGGGGGTTACGAACACTGAAGCTTTCTTT.

This clonotype came up a few times. The chain links TRBV9 to TRBJ1-1; D unclear. V was trimmed by 0 bases and J by 3 bases, leaving 18 bases between them. The CDR3 contains 17 residues. Germline values: CDR1 SGDLS, CDR2 YYNGEE. The CDR3 DNA sequence: TGTGCCAGCAGCGTAGATCCTCCCGGTGGGTTGTACACTGAAGCTTTCTTT. This encodes CASSVDPPGGLYTEAFF.

This clonotype was recorded many times. V gene TRBV7-2 combines with J gene TRBJ2-3; 10 nucleotides line up with TRBD2. This CDR3 is built from 16 residues. Looked up from germline, CDR1 is SGHTA and CDR2 is FQGNSA. Trimming took 3 bases from V and 3 from J; bases not matched to a gene: 6. CDR3 amino acids: CASSFLRLAGTDTQYF. DNA of the CDR3: TGTGCCAGCAGCTTCCTTAGACTAGCGGGTACAGATACGCAGTATTTT.

This clonotype occurred many times. This sequence joins TRBV7-2 and TRBJ2-5; the D is unclear. This CDR3 is 15 amino acids long. Trimming stripped 4 bases from V and 3 bases from J, with 15 bases between. The germline V gene has CDR1 SGHTA and CDR2 FQGNSA. Here the CDR3 reads CASSSDDRWEETQYF. The CDR3 bases are TGTGCCAGCAGCTCAGACGATCGGTGGGAAGAGACCCAGTACTTC.

This clonotype was seen repeatedly, ten times or more. This sequence joins TRBV7-6 and TRBJ2-1, with 7 bases lining up with TRBD2. This CDR3 spans 15 amino acids. Germline V gene sequence: CDR1 SGHVS, CDR2 FNYEAQ. The ends lost 5 bases at V and 5 bases at J; junction bases unmatched: 9. In nucleotides, the CDR3 is TGTGCCAGCAGCATCCGGGGGGACCAAGACAATGAGCAGTTCTTC. Translating gives CASSIRGDQDNEQFF. The complete variable domain, with remaining parts taken from reference TRBV7-6 and TRBJ2-1, reads GAGVSQSPRYKVTKRGQDVALRCDPISGHVSLYWYRQALGQGPEFLTYFNYEAQQDKSGLPNDRFSAERPEGSISTLTIQRTEQRDSAMYRCASSIRGDQDNEQFFGPGTRLTVL.

This clonotype has a count of ten or more. This CDR3 reads CSAVAGAVSYNEQFF. Written as DNA, the CDR3 is TGCAGTGCTGTTGCGGGGGCCGTCTCCTACAATGAGCAGTTCTTC. V is TRBV20-1 and J is TRBJ2-1, with D perhaps TRBD2 (7 bases). The CDR3 sequence is 15 residues long. V lost 5 bases and J 0 bases, leaving 14 bases between the germline ends. Per the germline V gene, CDR1 is DFQATT and CDR2 is SNEGSKA (reference sequence).

This clonotype was seen at least ten times. This chain joins TRBV28 and TRBJ1-5, with D maybe TRBD1 (6 bases). CDR3 length: 15 amino acids. Germline lookup yields CDR1 MDHEN and CDR2 SYDVKM. The V gene lost 3 bases and the J gene lost 6 bases, with 15 bases spanning the gap. The CDR3 nucleotides read TGTGCCAGCAGTTTGGTCTCAGCAGGGGTTCAGCCCCAGCATTTT. Protein product: CASSLVSAGVQPQHF.

Regarding this clonotype: A clone one base away is much larger, so this may be a read error. Lacking the conserved final phenylalanine or tryptophan, this CDR3 likely reflects a read error. J is TRBJ1-2 and V is TRBV4-1; D uncertain. Germline CDR1 is MGHRA and CDR2 is YSYEKL. The CDR3 length is 16 residues. The V gene lost 4 bases and the J gene lost 0 bases, with 15 bases spanning the gap. CDR3 sequence (DNA): TGCGCCAGCAGCCCCGATTGGACGTTCGCTAACTATGGCTACACCCTC. It translates to CASSPDWTFANYGYTL.

J is TRBJ1-5 and V is TRBV20-1; D not certain. Germline values: CDR1 DFQATT, CDR2 SNEGSKA (reference sequence). The CDR3 length is 11 residues. V shed 7 bases and J shed 11 bases, with 15 bases lying between them. CDR3 residues: CSVPRVDSQHF. The CDR3 nucleotides read TGCAGTGTCCCGAGGGTGGATTCCCAGCATTTT.

The rearrangement joins TRBV20-1 to TRBJ2-7; 9 bases line up with TRBD1. V lost 2 bases to trimming and J lost 1 base; unmatched junction nucleotides: 12. Looked up from germline, CDR1 is DFQATT and CDR2 is SNEGSKA (reference sequence). The CDR3 loop spans 17 amino acids. The DNA for the CDR3 is TGCAGTGCTAGAAACAGGGGGCGAAAACCCAGATCCTACGAGCAGTACTTC. Amino acid sequence: CSARNRGRKPRSYEQYF.

This clonotype occurred once. The chain joins TRBV7-9 to TRBJ1-1; possibly TRBD1 for D (6 bases). The CDR3 has 14 amino acids. Trimming took 5 bases from V and 6 from J, leaving 16 bases between them. Germline V CDR1 and CDR2: SEHNR, FQNEAQ (reference sequence). The CDR3 reads CASSPGGHSAEAFF. The CDR3 DNA reads as TGTGCCAGCAGCCCCGGGGGGCACTCCGCTGAAGCTTTCTTT.

This clonotype was detected only a few times. The chain is built from TRBV6-2 or TRBV6-3 and TRBJ2-7; tentative D call: TRBD2 (5 bases). Trimming cost V 1 base and J 7 bases, with 23 bases left between them. This CDR3 region has 17 residues. Per germline, CDR1 MNHEY and CDR2 SVGEGT. The DNA for the CDR3 is TGTGCCAGCAGTTACTGGGGAACGCGGGTACTCCTACGAGAGCAGTACTTC. The encoded protein is CASSYWGTRVLLREQYF.

This clonotype showed up many times. The chain uses TRBV7-2 and TRBJ2-5; 9 bases are shared with TRBD1. The CDR3 is 15 amino acids. J was trimmed by 5 bases and V by 5 bases; bases with no gene match: 9. Germline CDR1 reads SGHTA; CDR2 reads FQGNSA. CDR3 sequence: CASSPTGGFIETQYF. The DNA of the CDR3 is TGTGCCAGCAGCCCCACAGGGGGCTTTATCGAGACCCAGTACTTC. Full variable domain (remainder filled in from reference TRBV7-2 and TRBJ2-5): GAGVSQSPSNKVTEKGKDVELRCDPISGHTALYWYRQSLGQGLEFLIYFQGNSAPDKSGLPSDRFSAERTGGSVSTLTIQRTQQEDSAVYLCASSPTGGFIETQYFGPGTRLLVL.

The table lists this clonotype with many counts. The CDR3 reads CASTGTASSYEQYF. CDR3 bases: TGTGCCAGCACCGGGACAGCAAGCTCCTACGAGCAGTACTTC. The gene calls are TRBV7-2 and TRBJ2-7; the match to TRBD1 covers 7 bases. Germline V gene lookup returns CDR1 SGHTA and CDR2 FQGNSA. V gave up 7 bases and J gave up 0 bases; unmatched junction bases: 6. The CDR3 has 14 residues.

This clonotype was seen repeatedly, ten times or more. V usage is TRBV2 and J usage is TRBJ2-2, with TRBD2 as a possible D gene (5 bases). The CDR3 runs 14 residues. Germline V CDR1 and CDR2: SNHLY, FYNNEI. V was trimmed by 0 bases and J by 8 bases, leaving 10 bases between them. The CDR3 loop is CASSEALRGGELFF. CDR3 DNA sequence: TGTGCCAGCAGTGAAGCGCTTCGGGGAGGGGAGCTGTTTTTT.

V is TRBV4-3 and J is TRBJ2-1; 11 bases are a match to TRBD1. After removal of 2 bases from V and 10 bases from J, the junction contained 7 bases not matched to a gene. This CDR3 is 15 amino acids long. Germline CDR1 is LGHNA and CDR2 is YSLEER. The CDR3 loop is CASSQNRDRGSEQFF. The CDR3 DNA reads as TGCGCCAGCAGCCAAAACCGGGACAGGGGGAGCGAGCAGTTCTTC.

In its sample, this clonotype was seen many times. The V and J genes are TRBV7-2 and TRBJ2-7; either TRBD1 or TRBD2 may supply D (5 bases each). Trimming cost V 0 bases and J 5 bases, with 14 bases left between them. The germline CDR1 and CDR2 sequences are SGHTA and FQGNSA. The CDR3 runs 15 residues. The CDR3 bases are TGTGCCAGCAGCTTAGCCGGGGCCGTTTGGGACGAGCAGTACTTC. Encoded protein: CASSLAGAVWDEQYF.